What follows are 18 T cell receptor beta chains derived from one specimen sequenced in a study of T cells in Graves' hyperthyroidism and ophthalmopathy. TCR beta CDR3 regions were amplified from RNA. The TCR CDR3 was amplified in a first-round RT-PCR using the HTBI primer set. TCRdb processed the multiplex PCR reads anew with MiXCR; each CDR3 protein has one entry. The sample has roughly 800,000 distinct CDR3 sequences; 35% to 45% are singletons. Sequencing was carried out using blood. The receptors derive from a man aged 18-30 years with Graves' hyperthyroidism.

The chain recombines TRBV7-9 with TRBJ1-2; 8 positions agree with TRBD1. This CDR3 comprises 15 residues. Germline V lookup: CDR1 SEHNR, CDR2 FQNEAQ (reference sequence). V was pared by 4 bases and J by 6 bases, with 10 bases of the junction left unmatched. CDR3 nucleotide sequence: TGTGCCAGCAGCTCTGGAGACAGGGGCCTCGATGGCTACACCTTC. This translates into CASSSGDRGLDGYTF.

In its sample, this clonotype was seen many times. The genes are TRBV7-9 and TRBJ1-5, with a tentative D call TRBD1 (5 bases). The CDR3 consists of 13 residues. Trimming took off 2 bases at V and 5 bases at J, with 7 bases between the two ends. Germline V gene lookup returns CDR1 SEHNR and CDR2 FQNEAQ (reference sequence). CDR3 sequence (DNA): TGTGCCAGCAGCTTAAAAGGGGATCAGCCCCAGCATTTT. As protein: CASSLKGDQPQHF.

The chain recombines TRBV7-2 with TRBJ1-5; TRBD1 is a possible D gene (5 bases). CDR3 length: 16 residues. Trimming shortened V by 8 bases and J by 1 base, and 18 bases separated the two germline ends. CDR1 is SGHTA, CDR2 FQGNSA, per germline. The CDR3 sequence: CASSVGTARSNQPQHF. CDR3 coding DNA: TGTGCCAGCTCAGTTGGGACCGCGAGGAGCAATCAGCCCCAGCATTTT. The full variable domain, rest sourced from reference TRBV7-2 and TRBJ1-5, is GAGVSQSPSNKVTEKGKDVELRCDPISGHTALYWYRQSLGQGLEFLIYFQGNSAPDKSGLPSDRFSAERTGGSVSTLTIQRTQQEDSAVYLCASSVGTARSNQPQHFGDGTRLSIL.

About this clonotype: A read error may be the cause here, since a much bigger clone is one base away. The CDR3 sequence is CAISQGTGNYGYTF. CDR3 in DNA: TGTGCCATCAGCCAAGGGACAGGGAACTATGGCTACACCTTC. This chain links TRBV10-3 with TRBJ1-2; 9 nucleotides line up with TRBD1. V lost 6 bases and J lost 2; bases outside the gene matches: 4. The length of the CDR3 is 14 residues. The germline V gene has CDR1 ENHRY and CDR2 SYGVKD.

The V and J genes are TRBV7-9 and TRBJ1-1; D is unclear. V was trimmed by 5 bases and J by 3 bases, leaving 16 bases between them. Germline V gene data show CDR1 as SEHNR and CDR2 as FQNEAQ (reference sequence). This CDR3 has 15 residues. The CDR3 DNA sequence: TGTGCCAGCAGCCTGGAAGCGGGAGGAGACACTGAAGCTTTCTTT. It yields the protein CASSLEAGGDTEAFF.

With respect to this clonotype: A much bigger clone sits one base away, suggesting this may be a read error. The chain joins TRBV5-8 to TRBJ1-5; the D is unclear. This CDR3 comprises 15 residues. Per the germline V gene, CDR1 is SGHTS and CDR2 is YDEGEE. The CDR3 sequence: CGSSLVGYSNQPQHF. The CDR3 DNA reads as TGTGGCAGCAGCTTGGTGGGGTATAGCAATCAGCCCCAGCATTTT.

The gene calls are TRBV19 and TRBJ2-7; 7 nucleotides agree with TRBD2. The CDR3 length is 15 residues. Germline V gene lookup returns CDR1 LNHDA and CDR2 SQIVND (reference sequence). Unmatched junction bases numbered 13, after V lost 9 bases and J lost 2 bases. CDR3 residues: CASSLEERGTYEQYF. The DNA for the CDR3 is TGTGCCAGCTCGCTCGAGGAGCGGGGTACCTACGAGCAGTACTTC.

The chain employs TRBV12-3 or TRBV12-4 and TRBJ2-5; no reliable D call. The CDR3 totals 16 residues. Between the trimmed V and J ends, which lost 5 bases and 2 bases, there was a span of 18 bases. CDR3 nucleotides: TGTGCCAGCAGTCCTGAACGCGGCCCTCAACAAGAGACCCAGTACTTC. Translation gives CASSPERGPQQETQYF.

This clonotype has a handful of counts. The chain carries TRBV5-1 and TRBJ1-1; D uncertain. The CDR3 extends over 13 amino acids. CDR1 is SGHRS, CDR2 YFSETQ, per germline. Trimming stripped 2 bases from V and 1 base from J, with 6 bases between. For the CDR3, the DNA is TGCGCCAGCAGCTTCAAGACGAACACTGAAGCTTTCTTT. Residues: CASSFKTNTEAFF.

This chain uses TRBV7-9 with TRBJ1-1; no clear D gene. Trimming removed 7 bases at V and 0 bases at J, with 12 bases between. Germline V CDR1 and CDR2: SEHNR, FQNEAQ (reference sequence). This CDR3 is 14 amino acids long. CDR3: CASTSGEMNTEAFF. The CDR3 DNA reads TGTGCCAGCACCTCGGGAGAGATGAACACTGAAGCTTTCTTT.

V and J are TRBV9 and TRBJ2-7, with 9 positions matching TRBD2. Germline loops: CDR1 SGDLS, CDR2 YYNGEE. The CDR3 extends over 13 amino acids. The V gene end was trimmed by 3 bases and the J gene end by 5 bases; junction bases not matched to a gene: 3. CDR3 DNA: TGTGCCAGCAGCGGGGGCGGGAGGGACGAGCAGTACTTC. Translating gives CASSGGGRDEQYF.

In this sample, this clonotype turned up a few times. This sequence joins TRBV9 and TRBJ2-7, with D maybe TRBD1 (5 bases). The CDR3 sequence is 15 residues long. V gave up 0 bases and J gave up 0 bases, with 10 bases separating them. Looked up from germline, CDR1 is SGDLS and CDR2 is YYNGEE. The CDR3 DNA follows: TGTGCCAGCAGCGTAGAGGGGATCTACTCCTACGAGCAGTACTTC. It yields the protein CASSVEGIYSYEQYF.

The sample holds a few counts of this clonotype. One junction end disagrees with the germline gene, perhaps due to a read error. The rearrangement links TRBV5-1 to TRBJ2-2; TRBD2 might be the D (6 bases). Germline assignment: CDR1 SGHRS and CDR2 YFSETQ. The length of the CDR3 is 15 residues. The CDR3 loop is CASSLVGGATGELFF. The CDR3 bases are TGTGCCAGCAGCTTAGTCGGAGGGGCCACCGGGGAGCTGTTTTTT. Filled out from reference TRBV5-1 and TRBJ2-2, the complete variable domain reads KAGVTQTPRYLIKTRGQQVTLSCSPISGHRSVSWYQQTPGQGLQFLFEYFSETQRNKGNFPGRFSGRQFSNSRSEMNVSTLELGDSALYLCASSLVGGATGELFFGEGSRLTVL.

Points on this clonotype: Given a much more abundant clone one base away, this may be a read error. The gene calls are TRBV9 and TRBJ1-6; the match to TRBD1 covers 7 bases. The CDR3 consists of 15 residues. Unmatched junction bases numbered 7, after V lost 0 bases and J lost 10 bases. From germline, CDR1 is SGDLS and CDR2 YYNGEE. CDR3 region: CASSVEGAAGSPLHF. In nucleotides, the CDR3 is TGTGCCAGCAGCGTAGAGGGGGCAGCAGGGTCACCCCTCCACTTT.

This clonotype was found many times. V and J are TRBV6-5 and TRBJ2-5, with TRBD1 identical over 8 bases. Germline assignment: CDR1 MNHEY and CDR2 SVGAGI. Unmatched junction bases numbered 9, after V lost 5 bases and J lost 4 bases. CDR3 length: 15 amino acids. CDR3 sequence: CASSPSDRAGETQYF. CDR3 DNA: TGTGCCAGCAGTCCCTCGGACAGGGCGGGAGAGACCCAGTACTTC.

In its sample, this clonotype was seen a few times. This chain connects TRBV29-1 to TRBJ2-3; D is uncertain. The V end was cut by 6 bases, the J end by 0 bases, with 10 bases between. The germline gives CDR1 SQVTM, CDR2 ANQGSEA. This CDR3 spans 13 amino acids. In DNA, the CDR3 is TGCAGCGTGCGCACTGCAAGCACAGATACGCAGTATTTT. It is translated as CSVRTASTDTQYF.

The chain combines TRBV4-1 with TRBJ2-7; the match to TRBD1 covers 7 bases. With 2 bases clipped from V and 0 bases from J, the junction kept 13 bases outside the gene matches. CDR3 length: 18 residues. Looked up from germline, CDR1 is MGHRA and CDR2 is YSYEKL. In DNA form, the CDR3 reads TGCGCCAGCAGCCAACAGCGAGCACCGGGACAGTACTCCTACGAGCAGTACTTC. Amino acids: CASSQQRAPGQYSYEQYF.

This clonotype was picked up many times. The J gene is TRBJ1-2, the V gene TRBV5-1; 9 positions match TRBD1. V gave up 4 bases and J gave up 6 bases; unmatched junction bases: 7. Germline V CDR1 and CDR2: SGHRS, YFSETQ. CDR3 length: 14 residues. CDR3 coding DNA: TGCGCCAGCAGCCTTCGGACAGGGGAGGATGGCTACACCTTC. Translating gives CASSLRTGEDGYTF.